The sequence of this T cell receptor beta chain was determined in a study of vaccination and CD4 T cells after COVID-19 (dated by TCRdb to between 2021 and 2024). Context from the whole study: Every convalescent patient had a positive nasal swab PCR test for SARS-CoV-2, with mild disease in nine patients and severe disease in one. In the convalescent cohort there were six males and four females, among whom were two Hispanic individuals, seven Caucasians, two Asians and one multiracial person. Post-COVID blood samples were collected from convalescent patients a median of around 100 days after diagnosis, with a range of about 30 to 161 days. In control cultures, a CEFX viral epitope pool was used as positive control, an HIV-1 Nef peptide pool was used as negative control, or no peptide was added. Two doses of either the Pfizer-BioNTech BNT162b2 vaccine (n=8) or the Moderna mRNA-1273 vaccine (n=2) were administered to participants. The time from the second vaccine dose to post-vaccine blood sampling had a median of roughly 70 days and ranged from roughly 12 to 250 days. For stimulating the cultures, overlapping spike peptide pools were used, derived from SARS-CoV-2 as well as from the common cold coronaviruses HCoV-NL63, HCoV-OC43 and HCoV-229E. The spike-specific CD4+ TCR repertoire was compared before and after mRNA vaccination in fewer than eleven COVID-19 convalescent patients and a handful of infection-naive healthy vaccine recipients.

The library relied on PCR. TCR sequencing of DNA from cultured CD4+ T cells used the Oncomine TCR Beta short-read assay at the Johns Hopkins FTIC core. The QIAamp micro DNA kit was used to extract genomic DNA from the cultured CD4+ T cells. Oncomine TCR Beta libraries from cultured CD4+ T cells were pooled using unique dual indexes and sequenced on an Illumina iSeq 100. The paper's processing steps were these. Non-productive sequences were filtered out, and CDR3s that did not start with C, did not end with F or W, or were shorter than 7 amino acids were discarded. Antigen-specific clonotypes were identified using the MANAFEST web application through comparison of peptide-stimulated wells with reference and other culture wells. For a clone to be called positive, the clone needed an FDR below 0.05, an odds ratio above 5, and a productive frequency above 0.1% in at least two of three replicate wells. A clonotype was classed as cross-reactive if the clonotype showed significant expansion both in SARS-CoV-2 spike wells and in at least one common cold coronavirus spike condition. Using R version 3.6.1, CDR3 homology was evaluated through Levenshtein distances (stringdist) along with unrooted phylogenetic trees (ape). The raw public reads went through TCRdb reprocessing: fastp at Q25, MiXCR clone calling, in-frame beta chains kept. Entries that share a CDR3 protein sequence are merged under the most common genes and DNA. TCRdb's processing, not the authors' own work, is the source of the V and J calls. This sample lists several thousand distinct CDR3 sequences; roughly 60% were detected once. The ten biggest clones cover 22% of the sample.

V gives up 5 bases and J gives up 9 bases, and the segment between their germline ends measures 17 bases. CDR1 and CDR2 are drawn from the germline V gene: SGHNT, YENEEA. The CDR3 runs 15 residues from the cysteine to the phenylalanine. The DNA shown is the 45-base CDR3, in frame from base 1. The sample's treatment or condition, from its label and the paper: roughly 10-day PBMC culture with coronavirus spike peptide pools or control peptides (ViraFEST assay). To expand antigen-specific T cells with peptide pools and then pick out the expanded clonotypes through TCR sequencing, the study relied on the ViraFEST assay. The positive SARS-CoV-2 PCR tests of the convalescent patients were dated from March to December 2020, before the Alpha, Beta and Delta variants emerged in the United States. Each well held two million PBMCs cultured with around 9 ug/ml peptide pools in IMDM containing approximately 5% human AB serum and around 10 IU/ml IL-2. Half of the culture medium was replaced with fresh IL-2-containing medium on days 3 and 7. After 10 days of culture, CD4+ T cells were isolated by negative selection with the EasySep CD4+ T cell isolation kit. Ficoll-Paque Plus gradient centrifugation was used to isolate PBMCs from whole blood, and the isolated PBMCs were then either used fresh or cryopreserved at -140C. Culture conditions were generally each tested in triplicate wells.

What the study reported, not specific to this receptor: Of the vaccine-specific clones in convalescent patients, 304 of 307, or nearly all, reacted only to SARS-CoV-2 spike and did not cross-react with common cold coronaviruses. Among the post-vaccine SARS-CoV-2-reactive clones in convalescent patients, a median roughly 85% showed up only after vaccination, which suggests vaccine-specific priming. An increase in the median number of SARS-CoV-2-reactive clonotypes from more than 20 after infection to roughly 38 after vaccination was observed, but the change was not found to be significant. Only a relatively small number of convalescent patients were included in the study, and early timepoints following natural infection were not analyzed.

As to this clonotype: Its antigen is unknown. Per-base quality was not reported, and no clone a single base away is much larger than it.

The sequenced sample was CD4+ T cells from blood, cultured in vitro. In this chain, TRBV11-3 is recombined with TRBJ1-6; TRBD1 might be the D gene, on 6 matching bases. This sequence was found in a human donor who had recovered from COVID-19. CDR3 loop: CASSGRTGIGSPLHF. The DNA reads TGTGCCAGCAGCGGAAGAACAGGGATAGGTTCACCCCTCCACTTT. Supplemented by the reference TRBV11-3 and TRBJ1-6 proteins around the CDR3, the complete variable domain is EAGVVQSPRYKIIEKKQPVAFWCNPISGHNTLYWYLQNLGQGPELLIRYENEEAVDDSQLPKDRFSAERLKGVDSTLKIQPAELGDSAVYLCASSGRTGIGSPLHFGNGTRLTVT.